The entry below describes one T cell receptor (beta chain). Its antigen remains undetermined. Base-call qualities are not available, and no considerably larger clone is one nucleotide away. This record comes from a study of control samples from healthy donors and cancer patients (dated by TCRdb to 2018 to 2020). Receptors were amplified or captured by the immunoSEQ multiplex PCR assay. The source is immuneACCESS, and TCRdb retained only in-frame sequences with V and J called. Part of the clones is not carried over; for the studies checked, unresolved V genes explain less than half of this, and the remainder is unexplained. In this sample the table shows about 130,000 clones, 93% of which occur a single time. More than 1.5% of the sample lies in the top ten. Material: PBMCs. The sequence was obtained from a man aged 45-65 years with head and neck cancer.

The nucleotide sequence reads as follows: TGTGCCAGCATCCCCCCGGGGGCCTCTGGAAACACCATATATTTT. This translates into CASIPPGASGNTIYF. Rearrangement joined TRBV28 to TRBJ1-3, with TRBD1 perhaps the D gene, on 6 matching bases. The CDR3, from cysteine to phenylalanine, totals 15 residues. Only CDR3 DNA remains: 45 bases, in frame from the first base. The junction shows trimming of 7 bases on V and 0 bases on J, plus 13 bases between the germline ends. The germline V gene provides CDR1 MDHEN and CDR2 SYDVKM.